This entry lists 30 T cell receptor beta chains sequenced from one sample in a study of human T cells and chemical hapten exposure. TCRdb ran MiXCR on the RACE reads and lists one entry per CDR3 protein. The sample has tens of thousands of distinct CDR3 sequences; 8.5% are singletons. This sample's time point: patch test 2, 6 weeks after DPC sensitization. Sample treatment: therapeutic diphenylcyclopropenone sensitization with weekly scalp DPC. Sequencing was performed on whole blood, taken in connection with sensitization to the hapten diphenylcyclopropenone (DPC). Receptors originate from a woman in her forties or fifties with alopecia areata. Some clones in this sample may be carry-over from other donors' samples.

This clonotype was seen many times. J is TRBJ1-2 and V is TRBV5-8; 9 bases agree with TRBD1. V dropped 3 bases and J dropped 4; count of bases not matched to a gene: 1. Germline V lookup: CDR1 SGHTS, CDR2 YDEGEE. The CDR3 extends over 13 amino acids. The CDR3 DNA reads TGTGCCAGCAGCTGGACAGGGGCCTATGGCTACACCTTC. This translates into CASSWTGAYGYTF. The full variable domain, with the rest looked up from reference TRBV5-8 and TRBJ1-2, is EAGVTQSPTHLIKTRGQQATLRCSPISGHTSVYWYQQALGLGLQFLLWYDEGEERNRGNFPPRFSGRQFPNYSSELNVNALELEDSALYLCASSWTGAYGYTFGSGTRLTVV.

This clonotype was seen a handful of times. The chain recombines TRBV7-2 with TRBJ1-1; no reliable D call. CDR3 length: 15 amino acids. V dropped 2 bases and J dropped 5 bases, with 15 bases sitting between them. Germline CDR1 is SGHTA and CDR2 is FQGNSA. The CDR3 is CASSLQTRLVTEAFF. The CDR3 DNA reads TGTGCCAGCAGCTTACAGACCAGACTCGTAACTGAAGCTTTCTTT.

This clonotype was recorded at least ten times. This chain links TRBV12-3 or TRBV12-4 with TRBJ1-4; D ambiguous. This CDR3 comprises 12 residues. V was clipped by 3 bases and J by 7 bases, with 6 bases between them. DNA of the CDR3: TGTGCCAGCAGTTTTCCCGGTGAAAAACTGTTTTTT. Its protein is CASSFPGEKLFF.

This clonotype was observed many times. This rearrangement joins TRBV20-1 to TRBJ1-2; perhaps TRBD1 as D (6 bases). The CDR3 extends over 14 amino acids. The ends were cut back, 5 bases at V and 6 bases at J, with 19 bases in the middle. Germline V lookup: CDR1 DFQATT, CDR2 SNEGSKA (reference sequence). The CDR3 protein is CSASGTTTKDGYTF. The CDR3, as DNA: TGCAGTGCTTCCGGGACAACGACGAAAGATGGCTACACCTTC.

The chain joins TRBV2 to TRBJ2-3, with D tentatively TRBD2 (5 bases). The length of the CDR3 is 15 residues. In germline, CDR1 is SNHLY, CDR2 FYNNEI. V dropped 7 bases and J dropped 0 bases, with 14 bases sitting between them. Written as DNA, the CDR3 is TGTGCCAGCAAGGAGGATCAACCTAGCACAGATACGCAGTATTTT. Translating gives CASKEDQPSTDTQYF.

This clonotype was counted only a few times. This chain links TRBV20-1 with TRBJ2-4; no clear D gene. This CDR3 comprises 14 residues. Trimming stripped 1 base from V and 0 bases from J, with 7 bases between. Germline V gene data show CDR1 as DFQATT and CDR2 as SNEGSKA (reference sequence). The CDR3 reads CSARGQPAKNIQYF. The CDR3 coding sequence is TGCAGTGCTAGAGGGCAACCAGCCAAAAACATTCAGTACTTC.

This clonotype showed up many times. The chain is built from TRBV15 and TRBJ2-2, with a tentative D call TRBD1 (6 bases). This CDR3 region has 15 residues. In germline, CDR1 is LNHNV, CDR2 YYDKDF (reference sequence). With 4 bases removed from V and 4 bases from J, the gap between germline ends came to 13 bases. CDR3 bases: TGTGCCACCAGCATTAGGCAGGGGCCCACCGGGGAGCTGTTTTTT. As protein: CATSIRQGPTGELFF.

This clonotype showed up many times. The J gene is TRBJ2-7, the V gene TRBV28; TRBD1 is a possible D gene (5 bases). The CDR3 is made up of 14 amino acids. V was shortened by 3 bases and J by 2 bases, with 11 bases between the two germline ends. CDR1 is MDHEN, CDR2 SYDVKM, per germline. CDR3 in DNA: TGTGCCAGCAGTTTTCCAGGGATGCCCTACGAGCAGTACTTC. It codes for CASSFPGMPYEQYF.

This rearrangement joins TRBV7-8 to TRBJ2-1; 10 nucleotides line up with TRBD2. Looked up from germline, CDR1 is SGHVS and CDR2 is FQNEAQ. CDR3 length: 15 residues. The V and J ends lost 2 bases and 8 bases, in that order; junction bases with no gene match: 6. CDR3 residues: CASSLRASGSYEQFF. CDR3 DNA sequence: TGTGCCAGCAGCTTAAGGGCTAGCGGGAGCTATGAGCAGTTCTTC. The full variable domain, its missing parts supplied by reference TRBV7-8 and TRBJ2-1, is GAGVSQSPRYKVAKRGQDVALRCDPISGHVSLFWYQQALGQGPEFLTYFQNEAQLDKSGLPSDRFFAERPEGSVSTLKIQRTQQEDSAVYLCASSLRASGSYEQFFGPGTRLTVL.

This rearrangement joins TRBV13 to TRBJ1-3; D is undetermined. CDR3 size: 15 residues. The V gene's germline CDR1 is PRHDT and CDR2 FYEKMQ (reference sequence). Trimming took 5 bases from V and 0 from J, leaving 11 bases between them. CDR3 DNA sequence: TGTGCCAGCAGCCCCCGATTGGCCTCTGGAAACACCATATATTTT. This codes for CASSPRLASGNTIYF.

As concerns this clonotype: This may come from a read error, since a much larger clone is one base off. CDR3 DNA sequence: TGTGCCAGCAGCGGCACAGGGGCAGGGAATTCACCCCTCAACTTT. Amino acids: CASSGTGAGNSPLNF. The chain carries TRBV9 and TRBJ1-6; 7 positions agree with TRBD1. This CDR3 is built from 15 residues. Looked up from germline, CDR1 is SGDLS and CDR2 is YYNGEE.

This clonotype came up many times. The CDR3 nucleotides read TGTGCCAGCAGCCCTATCCAGCGGGGGGGCTTGTATACGCAGTATTTT. It is translated as CASSPIQRGGLYTQYF. The rearrangement uses TRBV11-2 and TRBJ2-3; 10 bases agree with TRBD2. V shed 5 bases, J shed 7 bases, and the junction held 12 bases outside the gene matches. The CDR3 runs to 16 residues. Looked up from germline, CDR1 is SGHAT and CDR2 is FQNNGV.

This clonotype appeared a few times. This chain connects TRBV7-9 to TRBJ2-3, with 8 bases identical to TRBD2. The CDR3 runs 16 residues. CDR1 is SEHNR and CDR2 is FQNEAQ in the germline V gene (reference sequence). J gave up 1 base and V 5 bases, and 8 bases lay outside the gene matches. DNA of the CDR3: TGTGCCAGCAGCGCTTCTAGCGGGTCCCGCACAGATACGCAGTATTTT. Translating gives CASSASSGSRTDTQYF.

This clonotype was counted at least ten times. The V and J genes are TRBV28 and TRBJ2-5; D is ambiguous. Trimming took 7 bases from V and 5 from J, leaving 11 bases between them. The CDR3 has 12 residues. Germline CDR1 is MDHEN and CDR2 is SYDVKM. The CDR3 DNA is TGTGCCAGCAATCTGAGGCGGGAGACCCAGTACTTC. Translating it yields CASNLRRETQYF.

This clonotype was observed a few times. The chain has TRBV27 and TRBJ2-3; 7 bases match TRBD1. This CDR3 has 12 residues. Trimming removed 7 bases from V and 4 bases from J; junction bases left unmatched: 2. Germline CDR1 is MNHEY and CDR2 is SMNVEV (reference sequence). CDR3 sequence: CASMQGADTQYF. The CDR3 DNA follows: TGTGCCAGCATGCAGGGGGCAGATACGCAGTATTTT.

The V gene is TRBV28, the J gene TRBJ2-7, with D possibly being TRBD2 (5 bases). Germline-derived CDR1 and CDR2 are MDHEN and SYDVKM. This CDR3 is built from 18 residues. The V gene lost 3 bases and the J gene lost 5 bases, with 26 bases spanning the gap. In DNA form, the CDR3 reads TGTGCCAGCAGTTTCAGGTCCTTTCTTGAGGGTTTTGAGAACGAGCAGTACTTC. It yields the protein CASSFRSFLEGFENEQYF.

In DNA form, the CDR3 reads TGTGCCAGCAGTTTAAGAGGCTCCGGGGAGCTGTTTTTT. Translated, it gives CASSLRGSGELFF. The genes are TRBV12-3 or TRBV12-4 and TRBJ2-2; no reliable D call. With 2 bases removed from V and 6 bases from J, the gap between germline ends came to 7 bases. The CDR3 runs 13 residues.

The V and J genes are TRBV7-9 and TRBJ2-1; TRBD2 agrees at 11 bases. V lost 4 bases and J lost 0; bases outside the gene matches: 5. Germline-derived CDR1 and CDR2 are SEHNR and FQNEAQ (reference sequence). There are 17 residues in the CDR3. For the CDR3, the DNA is TGTGCCAGCAGCTCTGGGACTAGCGGTGGCTCCTACAATGAGCAGTTCTTC. Its protein is CASSSGTSGGSYNEQFF.

This sequence joins TRBV10-3 and TRBJ2-1, with 12 positions matching TRBD2. CDR1 and CDR2 from the germline V gene are ENHRY and SYGVKD. This CDR3 comprises 19 residues. V lost 4 bases and J lost 0; bases outside the gene matches: 10. The DNA of the CDR3 is TGTGCCATCAGTGGTCGAACTAGCGGGGGGACGGGCTCCTACAATGAGCAGTTCTTC. It encodes CAISGRTSGGTGSYNEQFF.

This clonotype has a handful of counts. V usage is TRBV12-3 or TRBV12-4 and J usage is TRBJ2-7; 7 bases fit TRBD2. The CDR3 consists of 14 residues. The V gene end was trimmed by 3 bases and the J gene end by 2 bases; junction bases not matched to a gene: 4. The CDR3 loop is CASSFRGETYEQYF. DNA of the CDR3: TGTGCCAGCAGTTTCCGGGGGGAAACCTACGAGCAGTACTTC.

This clonotype was detected ten times or more. V is TRBV10-3 and J is TRBJ1-1; 10 bases line up with TRBD1. Germline CDR1 and CDR2: ENHRY and SYGVKD. With 6 bases clipped from V and 5 bases from J, the junction kept 3 bases outside the gene matches. This CDR3 contains 13 residues. The CDR3 sequence: CAIRRTGGTEAFF. The CDR3 bases are TGTGCCATCAGGAGGACAGGGGGTACTGAAGCTTTCTTT.

Worth noting for this clonotype: This sequence may be a read error, since a much larger clone differs from it by one base. The CDR3 sequence is CSARNPGDPRSEANVLTF. CDR3 nucleotide sequence: TGCAGTGCACGTAACCCCGGGGACCCCCGCTCTGAGGCCAACGTCCTGACTTTC. V usage is TRBV20-1 and J usage is TRBJ2-6; the D call may be TRBD1 or TRBD2 (5 bases each). Germline CDR1 reads DFQATT; CDR2 reads SNEGSKA (reference sequence). CDR3 size: 18 residues.

This clonotype was observed many times. The DNA of the CDR3 is TGTGCCAGCTCGCCCGACAGGGCGGTTCAGCCCCAGCATTTT. It codes for CASSPDRAVQPQHF. The rearrangement joins TRBV18 to TRBJ1-5, with 7 bases identical to TRBD1. J was trimmed by 6 bases and V by 6 bases; bases with no gene match: 8. The CDR3 totals 14 residues. Germline-derived CDR1 and CDR2 are KGHSH and LQKENI.

In this sample, this clonotype turned up a few times. The rearrangement links TRBV20-1 to TRBJ1-1, with D possibly being TRBD1 (6 bases). The ends were cut back, 5 bases at V and 4 bases at J, with 14 bases in the middle. The CDR3 loop spans 13 amino acids. The germline V gene encodes CDR1 DFQATT and CDR2 SNEGSKA (reference sequence). The CDR3 bases are TGCAGTGCTCACAGAGGGGGGGGCACTGAAGCTTTCTTT. Amino acid sequence: CSAHRGGGTEAFF.

The table lists this clonotype with a few counts. The V and J genes are TRBV7-3 and TRBJ2-1; TRBD2 aligns across 7 bases. This CDR3 is built from 14 residues. The trim removed 5 bases at V and 0 bases at J, leaving 1 base unmatched. CDR1 is SGHTA and CDR2 is FQGTGA in the germline V gene. The CDR3 DNA sequence: TGTGCCAGCAGCCCGGGGGGCTCCTACAATGAGCAGTTCTTC. Amino acids: CASSPGGSYNEQFF.

This clonotype came up many times. The rearrangement uses TRBV10-1 and TRBJ2-5; no firm D call. CDR1 and CDR2 from the germline V gene are WNHNN and SYGVQD (reference sequence). The V end was cut by 0 bases, the J end by 10 bases, with 12 bases between. The CDR3 covers 13 residues. CDR3 protein: CASSESGQERQYF. CDR3 in DNA: TGCGCCAGCAGTGAGTCAGGCCAGGAGCGCCAGTACTTC.

This clonotype has at least ten counts. For the CDR3, the DNA is TGTGCCAGCAGCTTTCGGGTCGGAGAGAGGGGGAACACCATATATTTT. It is translated as CASSFRVGERGNTIYF. J is TRBJ1-3 and V is TRBV13; a weak D match, TRBD1 (6 bases). The germline gives CDR1 PRHDT, CDR2 FYEKMQ (reference sequence). The CDR3 consists of 16 residues. V shed 3 bases and J shed 7 bases, with 19 bases lying between them.

The chain recombines TRBV7-2 with TRBJ2-3; maybe TRBD2 (5 bases). The CDR3 contains 13 residues. Germline assignment: CDR1 SGHTA and CDR2 FQGNSA. Deletions cut 6 bases from V and 4 bases from J, with 11 bases between. CDR3 in amino acids: CASRGAASDTQYF. DNA for the CDR3: TGTGCCAGCAGAGGAGCGGCTTCAGATACGCAGTATTTT. Based on the CDR3 plus reference TRBV7-2 and TRBJ2-3, the full variable domain is GAGVSQSPSNKVTEKGKDVELRCDPISGHTALYWYRQSLGQGLEFLIYFQGNSAPDKSGLPSDRFSAERTGGSVSTLTIQRTQQEDSAVYLCASRGAASDTQYFGPGTRLTVL.

This clonotype has a count of ten or more. The chain links TRBV20-1 to TRBJ1-6; D may be TRBD1 (5 bases). V dropped 6 bases and J dropped 7 bases, with 16 bases sitting between them. The CDR3 sequence is 14 residues long. Germline-derived CDR1 and CDR2 are DFQATT and SNEGSKA (reference sequence). CDR3 in amino acids: CSAFPGRSNSPLHF. CDR3 DNA sequence: TGCAGTGCCTTCCCGGGACGGTCAAATTCACCCCTCCACTTT.

This chain uses TRBV27 with TRBJ2-1; 7 bases line up with TRBD2. CDR3 length equals 13 residues. CDR1 is MNHEY and CDR2 is SMNVEV in the germline V gene (reference sequence). V lost 10 bases and J lost 9; bases outside the gene matches: 12. The CDR3 sequence: CATSGEGRGEQFF. The CDR3 DNA reads as TGTGCCACTAGCGGTGAGGGGAGAGGTGAGCAGTTCTTC.